This is a list of T cell receptor beta chains from one sample in a study of cytomegalovirus exposure and HLA in healthy donors. Measured with immunoSEQ multiplex PCR; TCRdb has only the in-frame clones, and not every one. In the table there are around 300,000 clones, approximately 86% of which are singletons. Sequencing input: PBMCs. The source of these receptors is a woman younger than 35 in good health and CMV-seronegative. The CDR3 runs from the conserved cysteine through the conserved F or W. The D gene is left open where the match is weak. The size entry is marked missing in some rows and otherwise reads once, few, many or a size class.

cdr3_nt,cdr3_aa,v_call,j_call,cdr3_length,clone_size,d_call
TGCGCCAGCAGCTTTGCGGAATCAAGCTACGAGCAGTACTTC,CASSFAESSYEQYF,TRBV5-1,TRBJ2-7,14,.,.
TGTGCCAGCAGTCCACCGAAGGCGGGACTAGCTAACTATGGCTACACCTTC,CASSPPKAGLANYGYTF,TRBV28,TRBJ1-2,17,once,.
TGCAGCGCCGAGGACGGGACACAGTTTTCCAATGAGCAGTTCTTC,CSAEDGTQFSNEQFF,TRBV29-1,TRBJ2-1,15,once,.
TGCAGCGTTGAAGATAGGGGTACCTCCCGATCTAATGAAAAACTGTTTTTT,CSVEDRGTSRSNEKLFF,TRBV29-1,TRBJ1-4,17,.,.
TGTGCCAGCAGCCCGGGACTAGCGGGGGCACACTTCACAGATACGCAGTATTTT,CASSPGLAGAHFTDTQYF,TRBV7-9,TRBJ2-3,18,.,TRBD2
TGTGCCCGGTCGGGGAACTATGGCTACACCTTC,CARSGNYGYTF,TRBV30,TRBJ1-2,11,.,.
TGTGCCAGCAGCGGGGGGACTAGCCTCTATGAGCAGTTCTTC,CASSGGTSLYEQFF,TRBV9,TRBJ2-1,14,.,TRBD2
TGTGCCAGCAGCCCCTCAGAAGCGGGGGGTTACAATGAGCAGTTCTTC,CASSPSEAGGYNEQFF,TRBV6-6,TRBJ2-1,16,once,TRBD2
TGTGCCAGCATCAGTGGGCCTGGCAGGGGGCTTGCTAATGAAAAACTGTTTTTT,CASISGPGRGLANEKLFF,TRBV28,TRBJ1-4,18,.,TRBD1
TGTGCCAGCAGTCTGGGGACTTACACTGAAGCTTTCTTT,CASSLGTYTEAFF,TRBV6-5,TRBJ1-1,13,.,.
TGTGCCACCAGCGTCAACAGGGGGCACTACGAGCAGTACTTC,CATSVNRGHYEQYF,TRBV15,TRBJ2-7,14,.,TRBD1
TGTGCCAGCAGTCCTACCGGGACTAGCAATTCACCCCTCCACTTT,CASSPTGTSNSPLHF,TRBV28,TRBJ1-6,15,.,.
TGTGCCAGCAGCCGGGACAGGAGCTCCTACGAGCAGTACTTC,CASSRDRSSYEQYF,TRBV5-4,TRBJ2-7,14,.,TRBD1
TGTGCCAGCAGCGTACAACTAGCGGGGGAAGGGGAGCAGTACTTC,CASSVQLAGEGEQYF,TRBV9,TRBJ2-7,15,.,TRBD2
TGCAGCGTTGGTCTAGGGCGGGCAGCGCGGCTGGGAGGCTACACCTTC,CSVGLGRAARLGGYTF,TRBV29-1,TRBJ1-2,16,.,.
TGTGCCTGGAGTGTTGGGTACAGTGGGGAGACCCAGTACTTC,CAWSVGYSGETQYF,TRBV30,TRBJ2-5,14,.,.
TGCAGCGTCCCAAGAAATCAGGGGCACGAGCAGTACTTC,CSVPRNQGHEQYF,TRBV29-1,TRBJ2-7,13,.,.
TGTGCCAGCAGCTCCTCTAGCATCACGAGCTCTGGGGCCAACGTCCTGACTTTC,CASSSSSITSSGANVLTF,TRBV7-9,TRBJ2-6,18,few,.
TGCGCCAGCAGCCAAGATGACCCAGGAAACATTCAGTACTTC,CASSQDDPGNIQYF,TRBV4-1,TRBJ2-4,14,once,.
TGTGCCAGTAGTGTCCGGGTACCCCCCACAGATACGCAGTATTTT,CASSVRVPPTDTQYF,TRBV19,TRBJ2-3,15,.,.
TGTGCCACAGTTGGGAGCGATCAGACCCAGTACTTC,CATVGSDQTQYF,TRBV10-3,TRBJ2-5,12,.,.
TGTGCCAGCAGCTCTGGGACAGAGAACACTGAAGCTTTCTTT,CASSSGTENTEAFF,TRBV7-3,TRBJ1-1,14,few,TRBD1
TGTGCCAGCAGTGAAGGGACAGGGAAAGGATACGAGCAGTACTTC,CASSEGTGKGYEQYF,TRBV6-1,TRBJ2-7,15,.,TRBD1
TGTGCCAGCAGCTGGGACAGAGGAAGTAACGAGCAGTACTTC,CASSWDRGSNEQYF,TRBV5-4,TRBJ2-7,14,.,TRBD1
TGTGCCAGCAGCCCTGGGACTTACACTGAAGCTTTCTTT,CASSPGTYTEAFF,TRBV7-9,TRBJ1-1,13,.,.
TGCAGCGCAGGACTAGCGGGGGACACAGATACGCAGTATTTT,CSAGLAGDTDTQYF,TRBV29-1,TRBJ2-3,14,.,TRBD2
TGTGCCAGCAGCGTAGCCGGAGCCTCTGGAAACACCATATATTTT,CASSVAGASGNTIYF,TRBV9,TRBJ1-3,15,.,.
TGTGCCTGGAGGTTTGAGGGACAGGGTTACTCCTACGAGCAGTACTTC,CAWRFEGQGYSYEQYF,TRBV30,TRBJ2-7,16,.,TRBD1
TGTGCCAGCAGCCCTTGGACAGGGGACGAGCAGTACTTC,CASSPWTGDEQYF,TRBV7-7,TRBJ2-7,13,few,TRBD1
TGTGCCTGGAGCGCCGGACAGGGGGACAATCAGCCCCAGCATTTT,CAWSAGQGDNQPQHF,TRBV30,TRBJ1-5,15,.,TRBD1
TGTGCCAGCAGTACCCTCGGGGTAGCGAAGTTCTTC,CASSTLGVAKFF,TRBV6-5,TRBJ2-1,12,few,.
TGTGCCAGCAGCTTAGAAGCGGGAGAGGGCACCGGGGAGCTGTTTTTT,CASSLEAGEGTGELFF,TRBV7-6,TRBJ2-2,16,.,TRBD2
TGTGCCAGCAGCCGTATTCGACAGGGAGAAGAACAGTACTTC,CASSRIRQGEEQYF,TRBV7-9,TRBJ2-7,14,.,TRBD1
TGCAGTGCTATCAGCTCCTACGAGCAGTACTTC,CSAISSYEQYF,TRBV20-1,TRBJ2-7,11,.,.
TGCAGCGTTGAAGAGGCGGCCGGAGACCTGACCTACGAGCAGTACTTC,CSVEEAAGDLTYEQYF,TRBV29-1,TRBJ2-7,16,.,.
TGTGCCAGCAGTTTCTTAGACAGCTCCTACGAGCAGTACTTC,CASSFLDSSYEQYF,TRBV28,TRBJ2-7,14,.,.
TGTGCCAGCAGTTACTCCTCTATCCTAGCCAAAAACATTCAGTACTTC,CASSYSSILAKNIQYF,TRBV6-5,TRBJ2-4,16,once,.
TGTGCCAGCAGCTTAGCGGGAAGCAGGGGATTTTCGGGCACTGAAGCTTTCTTT,CASSLAGSRGFSGTEAFF,TRBV11-2,TRBJ1-1,18,.,.
TGTGCCAGCAGTTACTCTTTCGAGGGGGCGGGCTACGGCTACACCTTC,CASSYSFEGAGYGYTF,TRBV6-5,TRBJ1-2,16,.,TRBD1
TGTGCCAGCAGGGGAGAAGGGCACTCCTACGAGCAGTACTTC,CASRGEGHSYEQYF,TRBV5-6,TRBJ2-7,14,.,.
TGTGCCAGCAGCGATAGCGGGGTCACAGATACGCAGTATTTT,CASSDSGVTDTQYF,TRBV2,TRBJ2-3,14,.,TRBD2
TGTGCCAGCAGTAGGGACAGGGCCTACGAGCAGTACTTC,CASSRDRAYEQYF,TRBV6-6,TRBJ2-7,13,.,TRBD1
TGTGCCTGGAGCCCATTTGGGGGGACCCAAGAGACCCAGTACTTC,CAWSPFGGTQETQYF,TRBV30,TRBJ2-5,15,.,.
TGCAGCTATTGGATGACTGGCGCCAACTCCTACAATGAGCAGTTCTTC,CSYWMTGANSYNEQFF,TRBV29-1,TRBJ2-1,16,.,.
TGCGCCAGCAGCTTGGCGGGACTAGCGGCGTTACAGGACGAGCAGTACTTC,CASSLAGLAALQDEQYF,TRBV5-1,TRBJ2-7,17,.,TRBD2
TGCGCCAGCAGCTTGGGGACAGCCGACACAGATACGCAGTATTTT,CASSLGTADTDTQYF,TRBV5-1,TRBJ2-3,15,.,.
TGTGCCAGCAGCCCACGATGGGACAGGGTGGGTGGCTACACCTTC,CASSPRWDRVGGYTF,TRBV7-8,TRBJ1-2,15,.,TRBD1
TGTGCCAGCAGATCTCCGGGACAGGGATACACCATATATTTT,CASRSPGQGYTIYF,TRBV6-5,TRBJ1-3,14,once,TRBD1
TGTGCTAGTGGTTTGGTAGTCGCAGGATCTCTGAACACTGAAGCTTTCTTT,CASGLVVAGSLNTEAFF,TRBV12-5,TRBJ1-1,17,once,.
TGTGCCACCAGCAGAGCACTAGCGGGGGACGCCTACAATGAGCAGTTCTTC,CATSRALAGDAYNEQFF,TRBV15,TRBJ2-1,17,.,TRBD2
TGTGCCAGCAGTCCTCTAGCGGGGGGGAACACCGGGGAGCTGTTTTTT,CASSPLAGGNTGELFF,TRBV2,TRBJ2-2,16,once,TRBD2
TGCGCCAGCTCACTATTGGGAGGGTTTCTCTACGAGCAGTACTTC,CASSLLGGFLYEQYF,TRBV5-1,TRBJ2-7,15,.,TRBD2
TGTGCCAGCAGCGGCGAGCCGACACCCACCTACAATGAGCAGTTCTTC,CASSGEPTPTYNEQFF,TRBV9,TRBJ2-1,16,.,.
TGCGCCAGCAGCCAAGGGCTTGGACAGGGGGCCCGAACTGAAGCTTTCTTT,CASSQGLGQGARTEAFF,TRBV4-3,TRBJ1-1,17,.,TRBD1
TGTGCCAGTAGTATCAGGCCTACCGATGGCTACACCTTC,CASSIRPTDGYTF,TRBV19,TRBJ1-2,13,.,.
TGTGCCAGCTCCCCTTGGCCCGCCCGGGACTATGGCTACACCTTC,CASSPWPARDYGYTF,TRBV18,TRBJ1-2,15,.,.
TGTGCCTGGACCACGCGGGAGAGCACAGATACGCAGTATTTT,CAWTTRESTDTQYF,TRBV30,TRBJ2-3,14,.,TRBD2
TGTGCCAGCCACCGGACAGGCGGCACCGGGGAGCTGTTTTTT,CASHRTGGTGELFF,TRBV9,TRBJ2-2,14,.,TRBD1
TGTGCCAGCAGCACCGGTAGCGGGAGGTTACACGAGCAGTACTTC,CASSTGSGRLHEQYF,TRBV13,TRBJ2-7,15,.,TRBD2
TGTGCCAGCAGTTTTCTGCAAGGGGGCCTTGTCGAGCAGTACTTC,CASSFLQGGLVEQYF,TRBV28,TRBJ2-7,15,.,TRBD1